Listed below are T cell receptor beta chains from one sample, sequenced in a study of HIV-infected patients and healthy controls. TCRdb independently ran MiXCR on the 5' RACE reads; one entry per CDR3 protein. Of about 6,400 distinct CDR3 sequences in the sample, 9.5% to 13% were seen once. The source material was blood, sampled before antiretroviral therapy. The source of these receptors is an adult with HIV infection. Both conserved end residues are part of each CDR3. Fields, in order: clone size, CDR3 length, V gene, D gene, J gene, CDR3 DNA, CDR3 protein. D genes are given only for firm matches. Rows may omit the clone size; those that give it use once, few, many or a size class.

>many|13|TRBV5-6|-|TRBJ2-5
TGTGCCAGCAGCTCGTTGGGGGCGGAGACCCAGTACTTC
CASSSLGAETQYF
>many|14|TRBV7-6|-|TRBJ1-5
TGTGCCAGCAGCTCCGGTTATAGCAATCAGCCCCAGCATTTT
CASSSGYSNQPQHF
>few|13|TRBV20-1|-|TRBJ1-1
TGCAGTGCTAGAGTGCGGAGAGGGACTGAAGCTTTCTTT
CSARVRRGTEAFF
>medium-sized|16|TRBV5-6|TRBD1|TRBJ1-1
TGTGCCAGCAGCCTCACTTTCCCGGGACAGGGGATCCCGGCTTTCTTT
CASSLTFPGQGIPAFF
>many|15|TRBV12-5|-|TRBJ1-1
TGTGCTAGTGGTTTGAGGGGGGTGTTGAACACTGAAGCTTTCTTT
CASGLRGVLNTEAFF
>many|14|TRBV20-1|TRBD2|TRBJ2-5
TGCAGTGCTGATAGCGGGAGGGCCGGGGAGACCCAGTACTTC
CSADSGRAGETQYF
>many|13|TRBV7-3|-|TRBJ2-1
TGTGCCAGCAGGAGGAGCTTGAATAATGAGCAGTTCTTC
CASRRSLNNEQFF
>many|14|TRBV5-6|-|TRBJ1-1
TGTGCCAGCAGCGCGGTGACGGGCGGCTCTGAAGCTTTCTTT
CASSAVTGGSEAFF
>medium-sized|13|TRBV11-2|-|TRBJ2-7
TGTGCCAGCGGCTCTTACCGGTACTACGAGCAGTACTTC
CASGSYRYYEQYF
>many|17|TRBV15|TRBD2|TRBJ2-1
TGTGCCACCAGCAGAGAAGTAACGGGAGGGACCTACAATGAGCAGTTCTTC
CATSREVTGGTYNEQFF
>-|15|TRBV28|-|TRBJ1-4
TGTGCCAGCAGTTCCCGTGGTGCAACTAATGAAAAACTGTTTTTT
CASSSRGATNEKLFF
>medium-sized|14|TRBV19|TRBD2|TRBJ2-1
TGTGCCAGTAGTATAACTAGCGGATTCGGTGAGCAGTTCTTC
CASSITSGFGEQFF
>medium-sized|12|TRBV2|TRBD1|TRBJ1-1
TGTGCCAGCAGTCGTCTCGACAGGGTGGGTTTCTTT
CASSRLDRVGFF
>-|14|TRBV20-1|TRBD1|TRBJ1-5
TGCAGTGCTAGGATTACAGGGGGTAATCAGCCCCAGCATTTT
CSARITGGNQPQHF
>medium-sized|15|TRBV6-5|TRBD1|TRBJ2-4
TGTGCCAGCAGTTCTCCGGGACAGGGTAAAAACATTCAGTACTTC
CASSSPGQGKNIQYF
>medium-sized|17|TRBV9|TRBD2|TRBJ2-5
TGTGCCAGCAGCGTATTTTATGGCGGGAGTCGGGGAGAGACCCAGTACTTC
CASSVFYGGSRGETQYF
>medium-sized|13|TRBV24-1|-|TRBJ1-1
TGTGCCACCAGTGATAAGGACAGCACTGAAGCTTTCTTT
CATSDKDSTEAFF
>many|12|TRBV30|-|TRBJ2-5
TGTGCCTGGTCTCAGGGCCAAGAGACCCAGTACTTC
CAWSQGQETQYF